This passage covers 22 T cell receptor beta chains from one sample sequenced in a study of human T cells and chemical hapten exposure. Time point denoted: patch test 1, 2 weeks after DPC sensitization. Indicated treatment: therapeutic diphenylcyclopropenone sensitization with weekly scalp DPC. Via MiXCR, TCRdb re-called the RACE reads, giving one row per CDR3 protein. The sample comprises some 380,000 distinct CDR3 sequences, about 4.4% of which are singletons, and about 2.2% rests with the top ten. Sequencing used whole blood, obtained in connection with sensitization to the hapten diphenylcyclopropenone (DPC). These receptors came from a woman aged 45 to 65 with alopecia areata. Some clones in this sample may be carry-over from other donors' samples.

This clonotype was recorded at least ten times. V is TRBV15 and J is TRBJ2-3; tentatively, D is TRBD2 (6 bases). The CDR3 runs 13 residues. V lost 2 bases, J lost 12 bases, and 15 bases lay in between. Germline V CDR1 and CDR2: LNHNV, YYDKDF (reference sequence). The CDR3, as DNA: TGTGCCACCAGCAGACGGCGGGACCCTCCACAGTATTTT. Residues: CATSRRRDPPQYF.

The V and J genes are TRBV5-1 and TRBJ1-1; D uncertain. CDR3 length: 17 amino acids. Trimming took 0 bases from V and 3 from J, leaving 18 bases between them. Germline CDR1 reads SGHRS; CDR2 reads YFSETQ. The CDR3: CASSLERVTGADTEAFF. CDR3 bases: TGCGCCAGCAGCTTGGAAAGGGTGACGGGCGCGGACACTGAAGCTTTCTTT. Using reference TRBV5-1 and TRBJ1-1 for the parts outside the CDR3, the full variable domain is KAGVTQTPRYLIKTRGQQVTLSCSPISGHRSVSWYQQTPGQGLQFLFEYFSETQRNKGNFPGRFSGRQFSNSRSEMNVSTLELGDSALYLCASSLERVTGADTEAFFGQGTRLTVV.

Many counts were recorded for this clonotype. J is TRBJ1-6 and V is TRBV7-9; D call uncertain. Germline-derived CDR1 and CDR2 are SEHNR and FQNEAQ (reference sequence). Trimming took 4 bases from V and 6 from J, leaving 4 bases between them. This CDR3 region has 12 residues. The CDR3 DNA follows: TGTGCCAGCAGCTCCATTAATTCACCCCTCCACTTT. It yields the protein CASSSINSPLHF. The whole variable domain, remainder taken from reference TRBV7-9 and TRBJ1-6, is DTGVSQNPRHKITKRGQNVTFRCDPISEHNRLYWYRQTLGQGPEFLTYFQNEAQLEKSRLLSDRFSAERPKGSFSTLEIQRTEQGDSAMYLCASSSINSPLHFGNGTRLTVT.

This clonotype appeared many times. This chain connects TRBV12-3 or TRBV12-4 to TRBJ2-3; TRBD2 aligns across 7 bases. Trimming cost V 3 bases and J 0 bases; bases outside gene matches: 9. The CDR3 totals 17 residues. CDR3 residues: CASSLRLAGESTDTQYF. The CDR3 nucleotides read TGTGCCAGCAGTTTGAGATTGGCGGGGGAAAGCACAGATACGCAGTATTTT.

This clonotype was observed many times. The chain has TRBV7-8 and TRBJ2-7; D remains unclear. Trimming cost V 1 base and J 4 bases, with 14 bases left between them. The length of the CDR3 is 15 residues. CDR1 is SGHVS, CDR2 FQNEAQ, per germline. CDR3 in amino acids: CASSLELTAEYEQYF. The CDR3 DNA follows: TGTGCCAGCAGCTTAGAATTGACCGCCGAATACGAGCAGTACTTC. Full variable domain (rest looked up from reference TRBV7-8 and TRBJ2-7): GAGVSQSPRYKVAKRGQDVALRCDPISGHVSLFWYQQALGQGPEFLTYFQNEAQLDKSGLPSDRFFAERPEGSVSTLKIQRTQQEDSAVYLCASSLELTAEYEQYFGPGTRLTVT.

This clonotype showed up many times. The J gene is TRBJ2-7, the V gene TRBV9; 10 nucleotides agree with TRBD2. The V and J ends lost 0 bases and 6 bases, in that order; junction bases with no gene match: 0. Germline CDR1 SGDLS, CDR2 YYNGEE. The CDR3 is 13 amino acids. This chain's CDR3 is CASSVVAGGEQYF. The CDR3 DNA reads TGTGCCAGCAGCGTAGTAGCGGGAGGCGAGCAGTACTTC.

This rearrangement joins TRBV4-1 to TRBJ1-1, with D perhaps TRBD1 (5 bases). The germline V and J ends were trimmed by 4 bases and 6 bases, with 18 bases remaining between them. Per germline, CDR1 MGHRA and CDR2 YSYEKL. CDR3 length: 15 amino acids. For the CDR3, the DNA is TGCGCCAGCAGCCCTGTAAACACAGGAGAGCCTGAAGCTTTCTTT. As protein: CASSPVNTGEPEAFF.

The V gene is TRBV19, the J gene TRBJ1-5, with TRBD1 as a possible D gene (6 bases). Trimming shortened V by 5 bases and J by 6 bases, and 17 bases separated the two germline ends. The CDR3 is 15 residues long. CDR1 is LNHDA and CDR2 is SQIVND in the germline V gene (reference sequence). The CDR3, as DNA: TGTGCCAGTAGTCTTGGGGGCGGACTTCTTCAGCCCCAGCATTTT. Its translation: CASSLGGGLLQPQHF.

The chain couples TRBV10-3 to TRBJ2-1, with 16 bases aligning to TRBD2. The CDR3 is 17 residues long. From germline, CDR1 is ENHRY and CDR2 SYGVKD. The V gene end was trimmed by 3 bases and the J gene end by 5 bases; junction bases not matched to a gene: 4. The CDR3 here is CAISDGTSGGGNNEQFF. The CDR3 coding sequence is TGTGCCATCAGTGACGGGACTAGCGGGGGGGGTAACAATGAGCAGTTCTTC.

The table lists this clonotype with many counts. The chain combines TRBV6-5 with TRBJ1-1, with D perhaps TRBD1 (5 bases). Germline values: CDR1 MNHEY, CDR2 SVGAGI. The germline V and J ends were trimmed by 8 bases and 4 bases, with 20 bases remaining between them. The CDR3 sequence is 15 residues long. The CDR3 DNA reads TGTGCCAGCTCCCGGAGGAGTCCTGGGGGCACTGAAGCTTTCTTT. This encodes CASSRRSPGGTEAFF.

This clonotype was seen at least ten times. CDR3 coding DNA: TGTGCCAGCAGCTCCGGGAATGAGCAGTTCTTC. Protein product: CASSSGNEQFF. V and J are TRBV7-2 and TRBJ2-1; D gene unclear. The V and J ends lost 4 bases and 7 bases respectively, with 5 bases between them. CDR3 length: 11 amino acids. The germline CDR1 and CDR2 sequences are SGHTA and FQGNSA.

This clonotype was detected only a few times. The chain combines TRBV5-5 with TRBJ1-5; 8 nucleotides line up with TRBD1. Germline CDR1 is SGHKS and CDR2 is YYEKEE (reference sequence). The CDR3 contains 16 residues. V shed 0 bases and J 1 base; nucleotides not matched to a gene: 3. The CDR3 protein is CASSLAGGQSNQPQHF. In DNA, the CDR3 is TGTGCCAGCAGCTTGGCAGGGGGCCAGAGCAATCAGCCCCAGCATTTT.

This clonotype was counted at least ten times. The CDR3 nucleotides are TGTGCCACCAGCAAGGTCGGACAGGGGGAAGATACGCAGTATTTT. This gives the protein CATSKVGQGEDTQYF. The J gene is TRBJ2-3, the V gene TRBV15; 10 bases are shared with TRBD1. Germline assignment: CDR1 LNHNV and CDR2 YYDKDF (reference sequence). Germline trimming cut 4 bases from V and 5 bases from J; bases unmatched to any gene: 6. This CDR3 contains 15 residues.

In its sample, this clonotype was seen many times. The V gene is TRBV5-1, the J gene TRBJ2-1; a weak D match, TRBD2 (5 bases). Trimming removed 0 bases from V and 0 bases from J, with 7 bases in between. Germline values: CDR1 SGHRS, CDR2 YFSETQ. This CDR3 has 15 amino acids. CDR3 coding DNA: TGCGCCAGCAGCTTGGGGGAGACCTCCTACAATGAGCAGTTCTTC. This sequence encodes CASSLGETSYNEQFF. Combining the CDR3 with reference TRBV5-1 and TRBJ2-1 gives the whole variable domain KAGVTQTPRYLIKTRGQQVTLSCSPISGHRSVSWYQQTPGQGLQFLFEYFSETQRNKGNFPGRFSGRQFSNSRSEMNVSTLELGDSALYLCASSLGETSYNEQFFGPGTRLTVL.

This clonotype was observed at least ten times. The chain has TRBV28 and TRBJ1-3; D may be TRBD1 (5 bases). This CDR3 is 16 amino acids long. Trimming shortened V by 6 bases and J by 4 bases, and 19 bases separated the two germline ends. The V gene's germline CDR1 is MDHEN and CDR2 SYDVKM. As DNA, the CDR3 is TGTGCCAGCAGCCCAGGGTCCTTGTCTTACGGAAACACCATATATTTT. Protein product: CASSPGSLSYGNTIYF.

This clonotype was recorded many times. This rearrangement joins TRBV7-2 to TRBJ1-1; D might be TRBD1 (5 bases). Germline V gives CDR1 SGHTA, CDR2 FQGNSA. V lost 5 bases and J 5 bases, leaving 18 bases between the germline ends. The CDR3 has 15 residues. CDR3 in amino acids: CASSVGDGVGTEAFF. The CDR3 region has the DNA TGTGCCAGCAGCGTGGGGGACGGTGTGGGGACTGAAGCTTTCTTT.

CDR3 nucleotide sequence: TGTGCCAGCAGCACAACAGGGGGCGGGTCACCCCTCCACTTT. It specifies CASSTTGGGSPLHF. The V gene is TRBV25-1, the J gene TRBJ1-6, with 9 bases fitting TRBD1. CDR1 is MGHDK, CDR2 SYGVNS, per germline. J gave up 10 bases and V 6 bases, and 7 bases lay outside the gene matches. The CDR3 is made up of 14 amino acids.

This rearrangement joins TRBV19 to TRBJ2-7, with D perhaps matching TRBD1 (5 bases). V was trimmed by 10 bases and J by 3 bases, leaving 13 bases between them. Per germline, CDR1 LNHDA and CDR2 SQIVND (reference sequence). There are 12 residues in the CDR3. CDR3 amino acids: CATSDSHYEQYF. DNA for the CDR3: TGTGCCACCTCCGACAGCCACTACGAGCAGTACTTC.

Many counts were recorded for this clonotype. CDR3 protein: CSARVTGNSPLHF. The CDR3 nucleotides are TGCAGTGCTAGAGTAACGGGTAATTCACCCCTCCACTTT. The rearrangement uses TRBV20-1 and TRBJ1-6; D ambiguous. The CDR3 has 13 residues. CDR1 DFQATT and CDR2 SNEGSKA come from the germline V gene (reference sequence). Trimming stripped 1 base from V and 6 bases from J, with 7 bases between.

This clonotype was seen a handful of times. This chain links TRBV28 with TRBJ2-3, with 9 bases lining up with TRBD1. With V trimmed by 7 bases and J by 0 bases, 2 bases remained unmatched. The CDR3 covers 14 residues. Germline lookup yields CDR1 MDHEN and CDR2 SYDVKM. The CDR3 region has the DNA TGTGCCAGCAAGGGACAGGGTAGCACAGATACGCAGTATTTT. Amino acid sequence: CASKGQGSTDTQYF.

This clonotype has a handful of counts. The chain has TRBV7-8 and TRBJ1-6, with TRBD1 as a possible D gene (6 bases). This CDR3 spans 18 amino acids. The V gene lost 2 bases and the J gene lost 6 bases, with 20 bases spanning the gap. Germline V lookup: CDR1 SGHVS, CDR2 FQNEAQ. This CDR3 reads CASSLPSQAGQTNSPLHF. The CDR3 coding sequence is TGTGCCAGCAGCTTACCCTCCCAGGCCGGACAGACTAATTCACCCCTCCACTTT. Filled out from reference TRBV7-8 and TRBJ1-6, the complete variable domain reads GAGVSQSPRYKVAKRGQDVALRCDPISGHVSLFWYQQALGQGPEFLTYFQNEAQLDKSGLPSDRFFAERPEGSVSTLKIQRTQQEDSAVYLCASSLPSQAGQTNSPLHFGNGTRLTVT.

The J gene is TRBJ1-2, the V gene TRBV29-1; the match to TRBD1 covers 7 bases. In germline, CDR1 is SQVTM, CDR2 ANQGSEA. The CDR3 is 12 residues long. Losses at the gene ends were 6 bases for V and 3 bases for J; bases not matched to a gene: 4. The CDR3 DNA reads as TGCAGCGTGGTCACAGGGGACTATGGCTACACCTTC. Protein sequence: CSVVTGDYGYTF.